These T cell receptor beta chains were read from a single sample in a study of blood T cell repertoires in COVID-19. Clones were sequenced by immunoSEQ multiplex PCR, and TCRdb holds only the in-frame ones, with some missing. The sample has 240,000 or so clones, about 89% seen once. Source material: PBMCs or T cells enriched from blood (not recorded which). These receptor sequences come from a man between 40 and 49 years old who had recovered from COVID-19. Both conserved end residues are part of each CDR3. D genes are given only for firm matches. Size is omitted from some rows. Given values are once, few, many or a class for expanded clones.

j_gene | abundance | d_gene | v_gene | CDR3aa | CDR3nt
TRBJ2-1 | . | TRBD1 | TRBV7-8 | CASSRQGPYNEQFF | TGTGCCAGCAGCCGACAGGGTCCCTACAATGAGCAGTTCTTC
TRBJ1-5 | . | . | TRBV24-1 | CATSDTGYSNQPQHF | TGTGCCACCAGTGATACAGGATATAGCAATCAGCCCCAGCATTTT
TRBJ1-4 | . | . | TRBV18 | CASSPNQGEGNEKLFF | TGTGCCAGCTCACCCAATCAGGGCGAAGGTAATGAAAAACTGTTTTTT
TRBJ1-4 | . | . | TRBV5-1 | CASSLDIRAANEKLFF | TGCGCCAGCAGTTTAGATATCCGCGCTGCTAATGAAAAACTGTTTTTT
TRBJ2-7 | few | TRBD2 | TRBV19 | CASSITSGSPDEQYF | TGTGCCAGTAGTATAACTAGCGGGAGTCCCGACGAGCAGTACTTC
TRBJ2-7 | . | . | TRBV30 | CAWSATELSSYEQYF | TGTGCCTGGAGTGCCACCGAACTGAGCTCCTACGAGCAGTACTTC
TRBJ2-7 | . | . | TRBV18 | CASSPATGYEQYF | TGTGCCAGCTCACCAGCGACGGGCTACGAGCAGTACTTC
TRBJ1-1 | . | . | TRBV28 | CASSLLTGLSEAFF | TGTGCCAGCAGTTTATTGACGGGGTTATCTGAAGCTTTCTTT
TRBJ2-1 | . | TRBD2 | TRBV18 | CASSPSGGGNEQFF | TGTGCCAGCTCACCCAGCGGGGGGGGCAATGAGCAGTTCTTC
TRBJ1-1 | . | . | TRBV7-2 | CASSLARNRVLRNTEAFF | TGTGCCAGCAGCTTAGCGAGGAACAGGGTTTTAAGGAACACTGAAGCTTTCTTT
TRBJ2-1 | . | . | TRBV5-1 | CASSLDAGLAANEQFF | TGCGCCAGCAGCTTGGATGCGGGTCTAGCCGCGAATGAGCAGTTCTTC
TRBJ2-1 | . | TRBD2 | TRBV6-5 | CASRLRLAEFNEQFF | TGTGCCAGCAGGCTTCGTCTAGCGGAGTTCAATGAGCAGTTCTTC
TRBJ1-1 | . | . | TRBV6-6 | CASSYPRGTRNTEAFF | TGTGCCAGCAGTTACCCCCGGGGAACAAGGAACACTGAAGCTTTCTTT
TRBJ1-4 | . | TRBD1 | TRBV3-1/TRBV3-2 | CASSLLWTGFREKLFF | TGTGCCAGCAGCCTACTTTGGACAGGGTTTCGTGAAAAACTGTTTTTT
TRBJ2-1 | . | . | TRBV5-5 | CASSLTGRLNEQFF | TGTGCCAGCAGCTTGACAGGACGGTTAAATGAGCAGTTCTTC
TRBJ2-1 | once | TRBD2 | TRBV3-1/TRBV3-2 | CASSQVGGRAGNGNEQFF | TGTGCCAGCAGCCAAGTCGGAGGGAGGGCCGGTAACGGGAATGAGCAGTTCTTC
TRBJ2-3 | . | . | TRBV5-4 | CASSLKLVSTDTQYF | TGTGCCAGCAGCTTGAAACTGGTTAGCACAGATACGCAGTATTTT
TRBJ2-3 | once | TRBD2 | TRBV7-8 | CASSPRGLAGQASTDTQYF | TGTGCCAGCAGCCCACGCGGACTAGCGGGGCAAGCTAGCACAGATACGCAGTATTTT
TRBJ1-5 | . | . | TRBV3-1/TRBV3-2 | CASSQDTSVGQPQHF | TGTGCCAGCAGCCAAGATACTTCGGTGGGCCAGCCCCAGCATTTT
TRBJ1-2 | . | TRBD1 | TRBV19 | CASSRDRVFYGYTF | TGTGCCAGTAGCCGGGACAGGGTTTTTTATGGCTACACCTTC
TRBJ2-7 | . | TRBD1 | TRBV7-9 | CASSPTSDRAPYEQYF | TGTGCCAGCAGCCCTACCTCGGACAGGGCGCCTTACGAGCAGTACTTC